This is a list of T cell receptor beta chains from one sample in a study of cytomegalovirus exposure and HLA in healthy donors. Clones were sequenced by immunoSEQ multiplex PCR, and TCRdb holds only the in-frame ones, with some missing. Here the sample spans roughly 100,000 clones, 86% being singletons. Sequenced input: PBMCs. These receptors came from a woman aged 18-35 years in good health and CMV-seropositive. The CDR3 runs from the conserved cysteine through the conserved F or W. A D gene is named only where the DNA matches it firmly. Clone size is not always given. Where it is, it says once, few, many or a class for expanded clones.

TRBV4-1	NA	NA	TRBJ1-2	CASSPPGVGVGYTF
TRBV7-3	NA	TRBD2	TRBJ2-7	CASSLTGGRGYEQYF
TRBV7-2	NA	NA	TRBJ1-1	CASSSIRGTEAFF
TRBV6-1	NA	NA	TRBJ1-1	CASSEVYRTEAFF
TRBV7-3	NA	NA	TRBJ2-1	CASSLIRSNEQFF
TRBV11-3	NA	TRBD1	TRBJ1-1	CASSSRQGLNTEAFF
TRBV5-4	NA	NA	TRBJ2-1	CASSLVDRNNNEQFF
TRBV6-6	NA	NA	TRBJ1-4	CASSTGWTNEKLFF
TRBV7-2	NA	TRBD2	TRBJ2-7	CASSPPSRGGNEQYF
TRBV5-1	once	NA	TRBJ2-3	CASSPLDTTDTQYF
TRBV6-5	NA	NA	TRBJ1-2	CASRLQGAYGYTF
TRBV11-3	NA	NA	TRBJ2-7	CASSRARDEQYF
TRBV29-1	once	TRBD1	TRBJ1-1	CSVRRDSPEAFF
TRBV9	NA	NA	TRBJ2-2	CASSVSGINTGELFF
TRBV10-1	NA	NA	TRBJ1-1	CASSVRENTEAFF
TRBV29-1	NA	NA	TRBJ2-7	CSVEEDRYEQYF
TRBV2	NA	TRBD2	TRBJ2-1	CASSRLAVLNEQFF
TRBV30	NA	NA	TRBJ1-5	CAWSAPLFGRDQPQHF
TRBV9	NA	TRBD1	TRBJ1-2	CASSRPDRGYGYTF
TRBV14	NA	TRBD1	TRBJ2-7	CASSQQGAYEQYF
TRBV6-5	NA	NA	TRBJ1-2	CASSQGRGGYTF
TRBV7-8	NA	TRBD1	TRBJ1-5	CASSLANAGQKNQPQHF
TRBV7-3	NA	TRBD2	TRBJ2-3	CASSLSGAGGRTDTQYF
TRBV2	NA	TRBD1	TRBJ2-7	CASGRDRASEQYF
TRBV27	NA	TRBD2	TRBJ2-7	CASSLSGLAGPLAYEQYF
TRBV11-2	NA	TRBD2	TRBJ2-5	CASSWASGPQETQYF
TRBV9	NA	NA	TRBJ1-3	CASGRGGNTIYF
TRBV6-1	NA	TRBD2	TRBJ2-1	CASSDRGLAGGSYNEQFF
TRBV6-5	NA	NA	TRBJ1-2	CASSYSRSGGDGYTF
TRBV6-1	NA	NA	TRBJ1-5	CASSRGYSNQPQHF
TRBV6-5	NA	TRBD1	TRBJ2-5	CASRSGTGSAETQYF
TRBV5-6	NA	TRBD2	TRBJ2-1	CASSLVPVAGAGYNEQFF
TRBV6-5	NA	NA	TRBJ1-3	CASSPWRSGNTIYF
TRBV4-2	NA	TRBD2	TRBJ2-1	CASSLQGLAGGEQFF
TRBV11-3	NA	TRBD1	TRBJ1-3	CASSLNRGLGNTIYF
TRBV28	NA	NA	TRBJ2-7	CASSSSLGGPLEQYF
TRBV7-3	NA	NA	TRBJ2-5	CASSLMGTGLETQYF
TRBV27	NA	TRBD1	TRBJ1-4	CASSVSGTGPREKLFF
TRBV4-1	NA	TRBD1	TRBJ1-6	CASFQRDRKSPLHF
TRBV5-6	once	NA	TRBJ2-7	CASSFGRQYYEQYF
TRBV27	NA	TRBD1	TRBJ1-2	CASGDREYGYTF
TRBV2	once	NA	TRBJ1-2	CASSEESGYTF
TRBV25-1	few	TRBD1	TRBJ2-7	CASSEGQGQTYEQYF
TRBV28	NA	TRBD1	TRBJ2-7	CASSAHDRGSEQYF
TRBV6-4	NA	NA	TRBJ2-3	CASSDGGASTDTQYF
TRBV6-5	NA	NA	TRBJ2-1	CASSLDSLNEQFF
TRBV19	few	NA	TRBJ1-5	CASSGQGFGNQPQHF
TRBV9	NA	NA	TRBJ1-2	CASSVVLSLSGAGYTF
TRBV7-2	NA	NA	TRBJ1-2	CASRGWGGQRGYTF
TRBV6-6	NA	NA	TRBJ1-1	CASSYARGTEAFF
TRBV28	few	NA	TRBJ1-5	CASSTIEGNQPQHF
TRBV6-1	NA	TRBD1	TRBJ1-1	CASRPGQRTEAFF
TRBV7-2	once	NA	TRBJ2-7	CASSLRGPTGSF
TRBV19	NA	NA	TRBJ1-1	CASSIGKGAEAFF
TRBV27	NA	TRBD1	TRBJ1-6	CASSLIRGTGEHSPLHF